The 10 T cell receptor beta chains below were found in one sample sequenced in a study of CD8+ T cells in alopecia areata. Extracted from the samples, RNA was reverse transcribed into cDNA to serve as the sequencing template. Sequencing was performed with immunoSEQ multiplex PCR; in TCRdb, only in-frame clones are kept and a portion is missing. Singletons are absent from the sample, which has 270,000 or so clones. CD4, CD8alpha, NKG2D, NKG2ACE and other markers were used to sort pooled cutaneous lymph node cells. Sequencing input: CD4+ T cells sorted from a lymph node. These receptors came from a C3H/HeJ mouse with alopecia areata. These mice share the MHC haplotype H2-k.

A few counts support this clone. Any gene name here is a mouse gene name. Read sequence stops 4 residues before the CDR3 end, and the germline J gene provides the missing end. This sample includes further DNA sequences coding for the same CDR3. The chain links TRBV5 to TRBJ1-2; 8 bases map to TRBD1. This CDR3 is built from 14 residues. V shed 4 bases and J 3 bases; nucleotides not matched to a gene: 4. The germline CDR1 and CDR2 sequences are LGHNA and YNLKQL (reference sequence). Partial CDR3 DNA: TGTGCCAGCAGCCCCGGACAGGGTGACTCC. This gives the protein CASSPGQGDS. The full CDR3 sequence reads CASSPGQGDSDYTF.

As concerns this clone: The genes are named according to mouse. The read halts 4 residues ahead of the CDR3 end, with the missing end drawn from the germline J gene. The chain is built from TRBV19 and TRBJ1-1; 11 bases align to TRBD1. Looked up from germline, CDR1 is FNHDT and CDR2 is SITEND (reference sequence). V was pared by 2 bases and J by 1 base, with 4 bases of the junction left unmatched. The CDR3 sequence is 16 residues long. The chain's CDR3 is CASSMRDRGLNTEVFF. The covered CDR3 bases are TGTGCCAGCAGTATGAGGGACAGGGGGTTAAACACA.

This clone turned up a few times. Here the gene names and germline are mouse. Read data end 4 residues before the CDR3 end; the end is taken from the germline J gene. The gene calls are TRBV31 and TRBJ2-1; 8 nucleotides match TRBD2. The CDR3 is made up of 14 amino acids. Per germline, CDR1 GKSSPN and CDR2 SITVG. V dropped 0 bases and J dropped 5; count of bases not matched to a gene: 3. The sequenced part of the CDR3 DNA is TGTGCCTGGAGTCTAGGGGGGGGGCATGCT. Its protein product is CAWSLGGGHA. The full CDR3 is CAWSLGGGHAEQFF.

The sample holds many counts of this clone. Gene names denote mouse genes. The read halts 4 residues ahead of the CDR3 end, with the missing end drawn from the germline J gene. Other DNA sequences in this sample translate to the same CDR3. The V and J genes are TRBV13-1 and TRBJ2-7; the D gene is possibly TRBD1 (7 bases). V was trimmed by 2 bases and J by 1 base, leaving 10 bases between them. Germline V gives CDR1 NSHNY, CDR2 SYGAGN. This CDR3 is built from 14 residues. CDR3 amino acids: CASSEGGASYEQYF. CDR3 bases read: TGTGCCAGCAGTGAAGGGGGCGCTTCCTAT.

This clone has only a few counts. Germline and genes: mouse. From the germline J gene comes the end of the CDR3, since the read stops 4 residues before it. The chain links TRBV13-2 to TRBJ2-7; 9 bases align to TRBD1. Germline V gene lookup returns CDR1 NNHNN and CDR2 SYGAGS (reference sequence). This CDR3 is 15 amino acids long. V was pared by 2 bases and J by 0 bases, with 3 bases of the junction left unmatched. The part of the CDR3 DNA that was read is TGTGCCAGCGGTGAGAAGACAGGGGGCTCCTAT. Residues: CASGEKTGGSY. The whole CDR3 sequence reads CASGEKTGGSYEQYF.

This clone has a handful of counts. Gene names and germline refer to mouse. The DNA ends 4 residues before the CDR3 does, and the rest of the CDR3 is filled in from the germline J gene. V is TRBV13-1 and J is TRBJ2-3; 13 positions match TRBD2. Germline CDR1 NSHNY, CDR2 SYGAGN. The V and J ends lost 3 bases and 0 bases, in that order; junction bases with no gene match: 4. The CDR3 has 17 amino acids. CDR3 protein: CASSGGLGGASAETLYF. The DNA read from the CDR3 is TGTGCCAGCAGTGGGGGACTGGGGGGGGCTAGTGCAGAA.

This clone was detected a few times. Gene labels here are mouse ones. Read sequence stops 4 residues before the CDR3 end, and the germline J gene provides the missing end. The same CDR3 is also encoded by other DNA sequences in this sample. This chain links TRBV19 with TRBJ2-5; D is ambiguous. The CDR3 extends over 12 amino acids. Looked up from germline, CDR1 is FNHDT and CDR2 is SITEND (reference sequence). Trimming took 6 bases from V and 0 from J, leaving 5 bases between them. CDR3: CASISNQDTQYF. The sequenced CDR3 bases are TGTGCCAGCATTTCTAACCAAGAC.

Worth noting for this clone: Genes and germline come from the mouse. The read ends 4 residues shy of where the CDR3 ends; the end is completed using the germline J gene. J is TRBJ1-2 and V is TRBV1; possible D gene TRBD1, 5 bases. Germline CDR1 reads NSQYPW; CDR2 reads LRSPGD (reference sequence). V was trimmed by 3 bases and J by 2 bases, leaving 10 bases between them. The CDR3 contains 14 residues. The CDR3 loop reads CTCSAGGYNSDYTF. The covered CDR3 bases are TGCACCTGCAGTGCTGGGGGGTACAACTCC.

This clone was seen a handful of times. Mouse gene names and germline throughout. The read finishes 4 residues shy of the CDR3 end, and the germline J gene is used to complete it. The same CDR3 is also encoded by other DNA sequences in this sample. The chain employs TRBV31 and TRBJ1-2; 7 nucleotides match TRBD1. V was clipped by 4 bases and J by 1 base; unmatched bases: 3. Germline CDR1 GKSSPN, CDR2 SITVG. The CDR3 sequence is 13 residues long. CDR3 DNA (partial): TGTGCCTGGACGGGGACAGAAAACTCC. The encoded protein is CAWTGTENS. The CDR3 in its entirety is CAWTGTENSDYTF.

Remarks on this clone: Gene names follow the mouse nomenclature. The read is 3 residues too short to cover the CDR3 end, so that end is filled in from the germline J gene. The chain links TRBV19 to TRBJ1-6; 7 bases are a match to TRBD1. TRBJ1-6 qualifies as an ORF whose function is uncertain. V gave up 5 bases and J gave up 5 bases; unmatched junction bases: 4. The CDR3 length is 14 residues. Per the germline V gene, CDR1 is FNHDT and CDR2 is SITEND (reference sequence). The DNA read from the CDR3 is TGTGCCAGCAGAAACACAGGGGATAATTCGCCC. Translation gives CASRNTGDNSP. The whole CDR3 protein reads CASRNTGDNSPLYF.